This TCR beta chain derives from a study of blood T cells in healthy people across ages (dated by TCRdb to between 2014 and 2017). With regard to the full study: In model experiments, template switching captured about one uniquely barcoded TCR beta cDNA molecule for every two T cells. Age-related changes in TCR beta repertoire diversity were measured in the study by deep sequencing normalized with unique cDNA molecular identifiers. Four age groups were formed from the donors: young (average roughly 16 years), middle-aged (approximately 40), aged (under 70) and long-lived (around 82). Donors of different ages were randomly distributed across sequencing lanes to avoid experimental bias. For two donors (one aged 18 to 30 and one aged 80 or older), the study analyzed two additional independent replicas of 1 million unique cDNA reads from the same blood draw. General findings and caveats noted by the study authors: Observed TCR beta diversity per million T cells fell roughly linearly with age, and a significant reduction was already apparent by age around 40. Conclusive comparison of naive and antigen-experienced compartments was prevented by the profiling of bulk unsorted PBMCs. Donor CMV infection status was unknown, potentially confounding age-related changes in expanded clonotypes. Observed TCR beta diversity correlated strongly with the percentage of naive T cells measured by flow cytometry. Compared with the aged group, more naive CD4+ T cells, fewer expanded clones and increased TCR diversity were shown by the long-lived group, suggesting age selection. Estimates of total diversity based on one million sequenced T cells were regarded as lower bounds and as underestimates.

Spanning cysteine to phenylalanine, the CDR3 consists of 14 amino acids. Here the CDR3 DNA is all that survives: 42 bases in frame from base 1. Trimming costs V 4 bases and J 0 bases, and their ends lie 10 bases apart. The library was made by 5' RACE. Reads for this sample came from an Illumina HiSeq 2500. The second PCR ran for about 7 to 11 cycles and used a J-beta primer mix along with a sample-barcoded 5' primer. A unique molecular identifier was introduced onto each TCR beta cDNA molecule by a template-switch 5' adaptor carrying 12 random nucleotides. Each sample yielded at least 2.5 million CDR3-containing paired-end reads. All of the RNA was converted into first-strand cDNA using the Mint cDNA synthesis kit, with a TRBC-specific oligonucleotide serving as the primer. Following uracil-DNA glycosylase treatment, all cDNA underwent a first 18-cycle PCR with the universal primers M1SS and BC2_uni_R. In the source study's methods: Each sample was normalized by randomly selecting 1 million high-quality reads, each carrying a distinct molecular identifier. Instead of being binned into consensus sequences, reads with shared molecular identifiers were discarded. MiTCR, with a Q25 quality threshold and the strictest error-elimination algorithm, was used for CDR3 identification, clonotype clustering and error correction. A nonparametric unseen species model with Euler transformation was used to estimate a lower bound on total TCR beta diversity. The public reads were quality trimmed at Q25 with fastp and then assembled into clones with MiXCR by TCRdb, keeping productive beta chains. CDR3 protein duplicates are merged, each entry listing the most common genes and DNA. The V and J calls come from TCRdb's annotation, not from the publication. This sample holds about 1.4 million distinct CDR3 sequences; roughly 60% were observed only once. Approximately 7% of the sample rests with the top ten.

Systemically healthy Caucasian individuals from Russia, 39 in total and aged roughly 6 to 100 years, were included as donors. Approximately 9.3 milliliters of peripheral blood were drawn from each donor into EDTA-treated Vacutainer tubes. PBMCs were isolated by Ficoll-Paque density-gradient centrifugation, with at least 6 million obtained per sample. Total RNA, at least 5 micrograms per sample, was extracted from PBMCs with Trizol reagent. Naive CD45RAhigh/CD27high T cell percentages were measured by flow cytometry on a PBMC aliquot from every donor. Remarks on this clonotype: It lacks a known antigen. There are no base qualities to consult, and no much larger clone falls within one base.

Sample: blood. The sequence links TRBV12-3 or TRBV12-4 to TRBJ2-7; TRBD1 might be the D gene, on 6 matching bases. The sequence was obtained from a man aged 18 to 35 in good health. DNA sequence: TGTGCCAGCAGTTGGGGACATAACTCCTACGAGCAGTACTTC. Its protein reads: CASSWGHNSYEQYF.